The rows below give T cell receptor beta chains drawn from one sample of a study of cytomegalovirus exposure and HLA in healthy donors. Produced via immunoSEQ multiplex PCR; TCRdb's table is partial and in-frame only. The profile shows around 45,000 clones, roughly 90% of them singletons. Sequenced: PBMCs. Receptors originate from a man younger than 30 in good health and CMV-seronegative. The conserved cysteine and the conserved F or W are not part of the CDR3 here.

TRBV7-3 | ASSPSTGLAAF
TRBV19 | ASSLIDSYEQY
TRBV28 | ASSLSGTGFSGNTIY
TRBV18 | ASSPGPTDTQY
TRBV10-3 | AISDHGTSTQETQY
TRBV2 | ASSERTGEGTQY
TRBV6-1 | ASSFGGGTNEKLF
TRBV6-5 | ASSYSGQASTDTQY
TRBV28 | ASSQPDRPNSPLH
TRBV6-6 | ASSATGGAQPQH
TRBV2 | ASSSRAGGGKNIQY
TRBV4-1 | ASSQGLTGEQY
TRBV2 | ASSEPGLAGAANTYNEQF
TRBV7-3 | ASSPTPRTAGPGTEAF
TRBV14 | ASSQQGQAGETQY